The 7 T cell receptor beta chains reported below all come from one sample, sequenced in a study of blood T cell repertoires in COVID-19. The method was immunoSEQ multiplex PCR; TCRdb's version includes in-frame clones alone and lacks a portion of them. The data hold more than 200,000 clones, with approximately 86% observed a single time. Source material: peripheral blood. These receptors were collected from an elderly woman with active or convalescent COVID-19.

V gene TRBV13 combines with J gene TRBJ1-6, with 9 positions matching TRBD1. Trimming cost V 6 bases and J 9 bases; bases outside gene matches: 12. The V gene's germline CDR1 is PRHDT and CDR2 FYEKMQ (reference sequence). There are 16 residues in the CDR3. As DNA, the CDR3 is TGTGCCAGCAGTTTAACCGCCGGGACAGGGCGTTCACCCCTCCACTTT. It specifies CASSLTAGTGRSPLHF. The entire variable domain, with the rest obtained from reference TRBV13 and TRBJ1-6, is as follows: AAGVIQSPRHLIKEKRETATLKCYPIPRHDTVYWYQQGPGQDPQFLISFYEKMQSDKGSIPDRFSAQQFSDYHSELNMSSLELGDSALYFCASSLTAGTGRSPLHFGNGTRLTVT.

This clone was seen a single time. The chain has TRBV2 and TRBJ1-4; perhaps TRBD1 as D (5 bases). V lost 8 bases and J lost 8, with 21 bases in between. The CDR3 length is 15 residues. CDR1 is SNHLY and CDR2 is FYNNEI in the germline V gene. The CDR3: CASRPPSGRREKLFF. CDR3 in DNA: TGTGCCAGCCGCCCGCCGTCAGGGCGACGGGAAAAACTGTTTTTT.

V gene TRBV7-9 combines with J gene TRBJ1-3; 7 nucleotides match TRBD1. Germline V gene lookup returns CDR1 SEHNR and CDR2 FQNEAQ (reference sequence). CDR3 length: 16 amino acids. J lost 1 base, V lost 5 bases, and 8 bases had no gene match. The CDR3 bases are TGTGCCAGCAGCCCGCCGGGACAGACTTCTGGAAACACCATATATTTT. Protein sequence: CASSPPGQTSGNTIYF.

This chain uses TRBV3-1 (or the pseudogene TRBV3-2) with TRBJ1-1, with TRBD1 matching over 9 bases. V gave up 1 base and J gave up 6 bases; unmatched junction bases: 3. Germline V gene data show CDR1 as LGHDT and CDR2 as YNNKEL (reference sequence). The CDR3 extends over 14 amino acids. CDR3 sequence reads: CASSQAGTGSEAFF. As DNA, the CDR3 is TGTGCCAGCAGCCAAGCGGGGACAGGGTCTGAAGCTTTCTTT.

The CDR3 loop is CASADRNYGYTF. The CDR3 DNA reads TGTGCCAGCGCGGACAGGAACTATGGCTACACCTTC. V usage is TRBV6-5 and J usage is TRBJ1-2; 7 nucleotides match TRBD1. The germline V gene encodes CDR1 MNHEY and CDR2 SVGAGI. V dropped 8 bases and J dropped 2; count of bases not matched to a gene: 2. The CDR3 consists of 12 residues.

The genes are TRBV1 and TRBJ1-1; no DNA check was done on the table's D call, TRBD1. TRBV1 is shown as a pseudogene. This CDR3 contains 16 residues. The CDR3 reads CTSSPLGQGGNTEAFF. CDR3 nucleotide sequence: TGCACCAGCAGCCCCTTGGGACAGGGGGGGAACACTGAAGCTTTCTTT.

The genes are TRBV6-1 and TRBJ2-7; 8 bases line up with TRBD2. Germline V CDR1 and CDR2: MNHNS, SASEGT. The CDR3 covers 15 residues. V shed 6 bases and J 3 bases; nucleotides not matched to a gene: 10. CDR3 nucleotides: TGTGCCAGCAGGCCGGGGGGGATAGGGTACTACGAGCAGTACTTC. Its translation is CASRPGGIGYYEQYF.